This passage covers 19 T cell receptor beta chains from one sample sequenced in a study of T cell clonotyping in hematopoietic cell transplantation (dated by TCRdb to the early 2020s). The library was produced with the immunoSEQ multiplex PCR assay. TCRdb took over this immuneACCESS table, retaining in-frame rearrangements with V and J assigned. Such tables are incomplete; in checked studies, under half of the missing clones stem from an unresolved V gene, and the remainder is unexplained. This sample holds 20,000 or so clones; under 85% were observed only once. Approximately 14% of the sample is held by the ten biggest clonotypes. Source material: peripheral blood mononuclear cells. The receptors were gathered from a man aged 60 to 69 in good health. Some clones in this sample may be carry-over from other donors' samples.

This chain uses TRBV29-1 with TRBJ2-3; no clear D gene. Trimming shortened V by 3 bases and J by 2 bases, and 9 bases separated the two germline ends. Per germline, CDR1 SQVTM and CDR2 ANQGSEA. CDR3 size: 13 residues. The chain's CDR3 is CSVDLESTDTQYF. The CDR3 DNA sequence: TGCAGCGTTGATCTGGAGTCCACAGATACGCAGTATTTT.

The V and J genes are TRBV2 and TRBJ1-1; D remains unclear. V was trimmed by 5 bases and J by 1 base, leaving 5 bases between them. Germline V lookup: CDR1 SNHLY, CDR2 FYNNEI. The CDR3 loop spans 12 amino acids. This chain's CDR3 is CASSLRNTEAFF. The CDR3 nucleotides are TGTGCCAGCAGTCTGAGGAACACTGAAGCTTTCTTT. Filled out from reference TRBV2 and TRBJ1-1, the complete variable domain reads EPEVTQTPSHQVTQMGQEVILRCVPISNHLYFYWYRQILGQKVEFLVSFYNNEISEKSEIFDDQFSVERPDGSNFTLKIRSTKLEDSAMYFCASSLRNTEAFFGQGTRLTVV.

This clone has a handful of counts. CDR3 protein: CAISELPGTGGGKETQYF. The CDR3 bases are TGTGCCATCAGTGAGCTACCCGGGACAGGGGGCGGAAAGGAGACCCAGTACTTC. The rearrangement joins TRBV10-3 to TRBJ2-5, with 12 bases fitting TRBD1. The CDR3 is made up of 18 amino acids. J lost 5 bases, V lost 2 bases, and 12 bases had no gene match. Germline values: CDR1 ENHRY, CDR2 SYGVKD.

The chain uses TRBV30 and TRBJ2-6; TRBD1 agrees at 9 bases. The germline V gene encodes CDR1 GTSNPN and CDR2 SVGIG (reference sequence). This CDR3 has 20 residues. After removal of 2 bases from V and 2 bases from J, the junction contained 16 bases not matched to a gene. As DNA, the CDR3 is TGTGCCTGGAGTCCCATCAGATACAGGGGGCGCTCTCCTGGGGCCAACGTCCTGACTTTC. Its translation is CAWSPIRYRGRSPGANVLTF. The variable domain in full, with the rest retrieved from reference TRBV30 and TRBJ2-6, is SQTIHQWPATLVQPVGSPLSLECTVEGTSNPNLYWYRQAAGRGLQLLFYSVGIGQISSEVPQNLSASRPQDRQFILSSKKLLLSDSGFYLCAWSPIRYRGRSPGANVLTFGAGSRLTVL.

This sequence joins TRBV30 and TRBJ2-7; 9 positions agree with TRBD1. The junction had 8 bases not matched to a gene; V was cut back by 2 bases and J by 0 bases. Germline V gives CDR1 GTSNPN, CDR2 SVGIG (reference sequence). The CDR3 has 16 residues. CDR3 coding DNA: TGTGCCTGGAGTCCCCAAGACAGGGGGGGCTCCTACGAGCAGTACTTC. Its protein is CAWSPQDRGGSYEQYF.

This chain uses TRBV28 with TRBJ1-2; D call uncertain. Germline V gene lookup returns CDR1 MDHEN and CDR2 SYDVKM. The germline V and J ends were trimmed by 6 bases and 8 bases, with 22 bases remaining between them. This CDR3 has 15 residues. This CDR3 is CASRLGGPAVGGYTF. The DNA for the CDR3 is TGTGCCAGCAGACTTGGAGGTCCCGCCGTGGGAGGCTACACCTTC.

The V call is TRBV30, the J call TRBJ1-5, with D tentatively TRBD1 (6 bases). This CDR3 is 13 amino acids long. Trimming shortened V by 4 bases and J by 10 bases, and 17 bases separated the two germline ends. The germline V gene has CDR1 GTSNPN and CDR2 SVGIG (reference sequence). The CDR3 protein is CAWTRGRGDPQHF. CDR3 nucleotides: TGTGCCTGGACCCGTGGAAGGGGGGATCCCCAGCATTTT.

V and J are TRBV9 and TRBJ2-2, with D perhaps matching TRBD1 or TRBD2 (6 bases each). Between the trimmed V and J ends, which lost 0 bases and 1 base, there was a span of 10 bases. The length of the CDR3 is 16 residues. Germline values: CDR1 SGDLS, CDR2 YYNGEE. For the CDR3, the DNA is TGTGCCAGCAGCGTAGGTGGGGGGCTGAACACCGGGGAGCTGTTTTTT. Its translation is CASSVGGGLNTGELFF.

This chain uses TRBV6-4 with TRBJ2-3; TRBD1 matches at 7 bases. This CDR3 has 15 residues. J was trimmed by 0 bases and V by 6 bases; bases with no gene match: 6. Germline CDR1 and CDR2: MRHNA and SNTAGT. Here the CDR3 reads CASRGQFPSTDTQYF. CDR3 DNA sequence: TGTGCCAGCAGGGGACAGTTCCCTAGCACAGATACGCAGTATTTT.

The chain uses TRBV7-6 and TRBJ2-7; TRBD1 or TRBD2 may be the D gene (5 bases each). CDR1 and CDR2 (germline): SGHVS, FNYEAQ. The CDR3 spans 13 residues. Trimming removed 5 bases from V and 3 bases from J, with 11 bases in between. The CDR3 sequence is CASSKGPNYEQYF. In DNA, the CDR3 is TGTGCCAGCAGCAAGGGACCAAACTACGAGCAGTACTTC.

The genes are TRBV7-2 and TRBJ1-1; D call uncertain. Trimming took off 3 bases at V and 0 bases at J, with 8 bases between the two ends. The germline V gene has CDR1 SGHTA and CDR2 FQGNSA. The CDR3 loop spans 14 amino acids. DNA of the CDR3: TGTGCCAGCAGCTTGCTTACAGTGAACACTGAAGCTTTCTTT. This translates into CASSLLTVNTEAFF.

This chain joins TRBV2 and TRBJ2-6; maybe TRBD1 (5 bases). The CDR3 runs to 18 residues. Trimming pared 4 bases from V and 2 bases from J, leaving 18 bases between. Per the germline V gene, CDR1 is SNHLY and CDR2 is FYNNEI. The CDR3 DNA follows: TGTGCCAGCAGTGTAAGATGGGGCCGATTCGCTGGGGCCAACGTCCTGACTTTC. It yields the protein CASSVRWGRFAGANVLTF. The whole variable domain, filled in from reference TRBV2 and TRBJ2-6, reads EPEVTQTPSHQVTQMGQEVILRCVPISNHLYFYWYRQILGQKVEFLVSFYNNEISEKSEIFDDQFSVERPDGSNFTLKIRSTKLEDSAMYFCASSVRWGRFAGANVLTFGAGSRLTVL.

The V and J genes are TRBV10-3 and TRBJ1-5; TRBD1 matches at 7 bases. V trimming: 11 bases; J trimming: 7 bases; junction bases outside the gene matches: 17. This CDR3 has 15 residues. CDR1 is ENHRY and CDR2 is SYGVKD in the germline V gene. The DNA for the CDR3 is TGTGCCTCGCGGAGGGGGACAGAAGGTGGACAGCCCCAGCATTTT. This gives the protein CASRRGTEGGQPQHF.

This chain uses TRBV19 with TRBJ1-2; no reliable D call. In germline, CDR1 is LNHDA, CDR2 SQIVND (reference sequence). This CDR3 is 16 amino acids long. V lost 0 bases, J lost 6 bases, and 17 bases lay in between. The CDR3 spells CASSIDTRKLLHGYTF. The CDR3 region has the DNA TGTGCCAGTAGTATAGATACCCGAAAACTATTGCATGGCTACACCTTC. The full variable domain, with the rest looked up from reference TRBV19 and TRBJ1-2, is DGGITQSPKYLFRKEGQNVTLSCEQNLNHDAMYWYRQDPGQGLRLIYYSQIVNDFQKGDIAEGYSVSREKKESFPLTVTSAQKNPTAFYLCASSIDTRKLLHGYTFGSGTRLTVV.

The chain recombines TRBV4-3 with TRBJ2-3; 8 bases match TRBD1. The CDR3 spans 14 residues. Losses at the gene ends were 8 bases for V and 3 bases for J; bases not matched to a gene: 7. Looked up from germline, CDR1 is LGHNA and CDR2 is YSLEER. The CDR3 loop reads CASSRTGTTDTQYF. CDR3 bases: TGCGCCAGCTCCCGGACAGGGACAACAGATACGCAGTATTTT.

CDR3 amino acids: CASSGNRGAFF. For the CDR3, the DNA is TGTGCCAGCAGTGGGAATAGGGGAGCTTTCTTT. The rearrangement uses TRBV6-5 and TRBJ1-1; perhaps TRBD1 as D (5 bases). CDR3 length: 11 amino acids. Per germline, CDR1 MNHEY and CDR2 SVGAGI. With 5 bases removed from V and 10 bases from J, the gap between germline ends came to 11 bases.

The chain couples TRBV5-8 to TRBJ1-4; D is unresolved. V lost 4 bases to trimming and J lost 7 bases, with 5 bases between them. CDR3 length equals 11 residues. Looked up from germline, CDR1 is SGHTS and CDR2 is YDEGEE. CDR3 sequence: CASSLSEKLFF. As DNA, the CDR3 is TGTGCCAGCAGCCTGTCTGAAAAACTGTTTTTT. Full variable domain (outside the CDR3, taken from reference TRBV5-8 and TRBJ1-4): EAGVTQSPTHLIKTRGQQATLRCSPISGHTSVYWYQQALGLGLQFLLWYDEGEERNRGNFPPRFSGRQFPNYSSELNVNALELEDSALYLCASSLSEKLFFGSGTQLSVL.

This clone was seen a few times. The chain links TRBV10-3 to TRBJ1-1, with TRBD1 matching 8 bases. After removal of 6 bases from V and 4 bases from J, the junction contained 7 bases not matched to a gene. Germline values: CDR1 ENHRY, CDR2 SYGVKD. This CDR3 comprises 14 residues. CDR3 nucleotides: TGTGCCATCAGCCAACAGGGGGGAAGCACTGAAGCTTTCTTT. Translating gives CAISQQGGSTEAFF.

The V gene is TRBV6-5, the J gene TRBJ2-7, with D maybe TRBD1 (5 bases). The V gene lost 2 bases and the J gene lost 3 bases, with 11 bases spanning the gap. Per germline, CDR1 MNHEY and CDR2 SVGAGI. The CDR3 covers 14 residues. CDR3 DNA sequence: TGTGCCAGCAGTTACCGACAGACTTACTACGAGCAGTACTTC. This gives the protein CASSYRQTYYEQYF.